What follows describes a single T cell receptor beta chain. The antigen is unknown. The PCR contained 60 Vbeta and 13 Jbeta primers. Repertoires were generated with immunoSEQ multiplex PCR, while TCRdb's copy carries only in-frame clones and drops some. Of 100,000 or so clones in the sample, 63% were seen once. The CDR3 consists of 15 residues. The germline V gene has CDR1 MNHEY and CDR2 SVGAGI. The ends were cut back, 2 bases at V and 0 bases at J, with 11 bases in the middle. The data are from a study of cytomegalovirus exposure and HLA in healthy donors. About the study: Early released data had tens of millions of unique TCRs, all coming from HLA-typed donors. The study's findings and limits: Relative to the approximately 670-donor mean, N-insertions were reportedly fewer in an Asian-associated ancestry cluster in a later analysis.

Sequencing was done on a sample of PBMCs. This clonotype was sampled from a human donor in good health. V and J are TRBV6-5 and TRBJ2-7; weak D call: TRBD1 (5 bases). The CDR3 is CASSYLVGDSYEQYF. For the CDR3, the DNA is TGTGCCAGCAGTTACCTCGTAGGGGACTCCTACGAGCAGTACTTC.